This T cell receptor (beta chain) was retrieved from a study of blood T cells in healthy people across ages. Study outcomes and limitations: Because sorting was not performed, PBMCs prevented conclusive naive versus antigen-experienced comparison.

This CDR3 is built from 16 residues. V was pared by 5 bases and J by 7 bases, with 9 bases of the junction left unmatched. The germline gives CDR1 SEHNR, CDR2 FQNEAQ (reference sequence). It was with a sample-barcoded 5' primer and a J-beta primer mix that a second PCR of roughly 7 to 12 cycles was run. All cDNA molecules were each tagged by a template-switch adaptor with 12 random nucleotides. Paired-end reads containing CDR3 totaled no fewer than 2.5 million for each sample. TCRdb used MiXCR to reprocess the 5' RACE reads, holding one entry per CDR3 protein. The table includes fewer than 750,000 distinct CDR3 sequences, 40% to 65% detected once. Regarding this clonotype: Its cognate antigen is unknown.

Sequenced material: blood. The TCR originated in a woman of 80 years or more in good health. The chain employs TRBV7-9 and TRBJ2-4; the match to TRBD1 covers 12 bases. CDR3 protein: CASSTTGTGGENIQYF. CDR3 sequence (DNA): TGTGCCAGCAGCACTACCGGGACAGGGGGCGAGAACATTCAGTACTTC.